The source of this TCR beta chain is a study of cytomegalovirus exposure and HLA in healthy donors. Use of 60 Vbeta and 13 Jbeta primers characterized the PCR. Profiling relied on immunoSEQ multiplex PCR, and the TCRdb table lists in-frame clones only, not all of them. The sample yields more than 90,000 clones, roughly 74% seen once. This CDR3 is 13 amino acids long. Germline lookup yields CDR1 ENHRY and CDR2 SYGVKD. The V end was cut by 6 bases, the J end by 1 base, with 7 bases between. On this clone: Antigen specificity is unknown.

Findings of the study overall: Analyzed later, association rates of TCRs varied across HLA loci, with DRB1 most and HLA-C fewest. 150 to 200 TCR beta chains were listed as cytomegalovirus-associated. Several of the most significant clusters appeared, in a later analysis, to be linked to common viral pathogens.

The chain recombines TRBV10-3 with TRBJ1-5; TRBD1 might be the D (5 bases). Sequenced input: PBMCs. The TCR was taken from a woman in her 40s in good health and CMV-seronegative. CDR3: CAIRQGSNQPQHF. In nucleotides, the CDR3 is TGTGCCATCAGGCAGGGAAGCAATCAGCCCCAGCATTTT.